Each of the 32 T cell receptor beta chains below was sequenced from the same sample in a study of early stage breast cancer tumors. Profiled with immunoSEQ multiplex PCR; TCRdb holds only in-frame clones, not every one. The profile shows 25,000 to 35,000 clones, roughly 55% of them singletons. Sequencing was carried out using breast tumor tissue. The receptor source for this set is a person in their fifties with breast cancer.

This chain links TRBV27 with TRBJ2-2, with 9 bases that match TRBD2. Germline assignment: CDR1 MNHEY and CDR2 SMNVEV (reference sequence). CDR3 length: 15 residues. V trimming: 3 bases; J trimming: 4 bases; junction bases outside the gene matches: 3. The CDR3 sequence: CASSLREGRTGELFF. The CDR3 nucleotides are TGTGCCAGCAGTTTGCGGGAGGGCCGCACCGGGGAGCTGTTTTTT.

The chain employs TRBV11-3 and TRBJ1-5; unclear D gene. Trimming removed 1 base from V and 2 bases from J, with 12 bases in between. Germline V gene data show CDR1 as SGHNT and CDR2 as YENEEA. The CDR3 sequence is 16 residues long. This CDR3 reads CASSLGRVVRNQPQHF. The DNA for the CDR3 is TGTGCCAGCAGCTTAGGAAGGGTAGTACGCAATCAGCCCCAGCATTTT. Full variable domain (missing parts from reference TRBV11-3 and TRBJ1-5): EAGVVQSPRYKIIEKKQPVAFWCNPISGHNTLYWYLQNLGQGPELLIRYENEEAVDDSQLPKDRFSAERLKGVDSTLKIQPAELGDSAVYLCASSLGRVVRNQPQHFGDGTRLSIL.

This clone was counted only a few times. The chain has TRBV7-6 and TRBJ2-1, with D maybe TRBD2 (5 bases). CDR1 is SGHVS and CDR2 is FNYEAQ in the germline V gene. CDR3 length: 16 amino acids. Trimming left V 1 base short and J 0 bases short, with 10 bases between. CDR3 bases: TGTGCCAGCAGCTTAGTCGCACGGGGCTCCTACAATGAGCAGTTCTTC. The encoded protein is CASSLVARGSYNEQFF.

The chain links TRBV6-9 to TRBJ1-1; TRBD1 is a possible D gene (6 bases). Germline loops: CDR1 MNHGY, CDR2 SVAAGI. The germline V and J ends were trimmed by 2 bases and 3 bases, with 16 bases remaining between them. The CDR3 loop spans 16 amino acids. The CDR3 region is CASSYGQGRLDTEAFF. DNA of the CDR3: TGTGCCAGCAGTTATGGGCAGGGGAGGTTGGACACTGAAGCTTTCTTT.

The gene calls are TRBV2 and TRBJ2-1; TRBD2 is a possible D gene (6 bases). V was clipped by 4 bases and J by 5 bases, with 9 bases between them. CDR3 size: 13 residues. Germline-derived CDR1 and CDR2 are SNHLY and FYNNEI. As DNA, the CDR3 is TGTGCCAGCAGTGCTTGGAGGGACAATGAGCAGTTCTTC. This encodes CASSAWRDNEQFF.

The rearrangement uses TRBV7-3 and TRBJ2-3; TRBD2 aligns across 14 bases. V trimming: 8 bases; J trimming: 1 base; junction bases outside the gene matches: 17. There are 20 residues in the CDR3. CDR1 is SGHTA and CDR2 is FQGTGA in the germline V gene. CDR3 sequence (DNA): TGTGCCAGCTCCCGATGGGGGCGACTAGCGGGAGGGCTTGGCACAGATACGCAGTATTTT. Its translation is CASSRWGRLAGGLGTDTQYF.

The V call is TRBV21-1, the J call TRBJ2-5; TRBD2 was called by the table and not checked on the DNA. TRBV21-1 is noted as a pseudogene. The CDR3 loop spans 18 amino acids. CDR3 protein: CASSPTRYGGRKGETQYF. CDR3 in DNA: TGTGCCAGCAGCCCGACTAGATATGGCGGGAGAAAAGGAGAGACCCAGTACTTC.

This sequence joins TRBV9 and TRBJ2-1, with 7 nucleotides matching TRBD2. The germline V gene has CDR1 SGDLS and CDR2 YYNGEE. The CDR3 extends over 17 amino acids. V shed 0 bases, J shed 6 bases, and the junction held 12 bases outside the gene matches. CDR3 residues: CASSVALGLAETNEQFF. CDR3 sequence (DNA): TGTGCCAGCAGCGTAGCGCTCGGGCTAGCGGAGACCAATGAGCAGTTCTTC. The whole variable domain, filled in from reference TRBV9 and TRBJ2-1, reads DSGVTQTPKHLITATGQRVTLRCSPRSGDLSVYWYQQSLDQGLQFLIQYYNGEERAKGNILERFSAQQFPDLHSELNLSSLELGDSALYFCASSVALGLAETNEQFFGPGTRLTVL.

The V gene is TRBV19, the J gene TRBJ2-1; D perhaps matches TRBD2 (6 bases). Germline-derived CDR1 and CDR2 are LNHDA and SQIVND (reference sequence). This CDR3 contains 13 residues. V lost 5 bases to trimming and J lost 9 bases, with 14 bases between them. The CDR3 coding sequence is TGTGCCAGTAGTCGGGCTAGCGTAGGTGAGCAGTTCTTC. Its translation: CASSRASVGEQFF.

This chain's CDR3 is CASSLVHGDNEQFF. CDR3 in DNA: TGTGCCAGCAGCTTAGTTCATGGCGACAATGAGCAGTTCTTC. The V and J genes are TRBV7-2 and TRBJ2-1; D is ambiguous. Trimming took 1 base from V and 5 from J, leaving 9 bases between them. Germline lookup yields CDR1 SGHTA and CDR2 FQGNSA. There are 14 residues in the CDR3.

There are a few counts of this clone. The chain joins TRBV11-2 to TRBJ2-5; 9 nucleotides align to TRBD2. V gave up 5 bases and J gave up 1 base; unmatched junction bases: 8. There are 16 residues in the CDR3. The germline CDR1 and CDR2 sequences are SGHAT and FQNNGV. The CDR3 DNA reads TGTGCCAGCAGCCCTTTAGCGGGAGCCCCCCAAGAGACCCAGTACTTC. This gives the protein CASSPLAGAPQETQYF.

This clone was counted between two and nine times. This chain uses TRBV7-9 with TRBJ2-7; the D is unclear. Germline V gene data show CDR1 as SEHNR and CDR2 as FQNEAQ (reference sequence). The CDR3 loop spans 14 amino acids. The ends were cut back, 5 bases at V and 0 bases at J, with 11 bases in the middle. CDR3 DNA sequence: TGTGCCAGCAGCGCCACACTTGGCTCCTACGAGCAGTACTTC. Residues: CASSATLGSYEQYF.

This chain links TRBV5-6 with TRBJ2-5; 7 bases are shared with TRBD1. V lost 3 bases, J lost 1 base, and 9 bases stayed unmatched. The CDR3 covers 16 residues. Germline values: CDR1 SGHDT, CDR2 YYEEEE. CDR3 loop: CASSSLTGSPQETQYF. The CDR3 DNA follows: TGTGCCAGCAGCTCGTTGACAGGGAGCCCCCAAGAGACCCAGTACTTC. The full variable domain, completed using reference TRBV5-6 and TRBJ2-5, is DAGVTQSPTHLIKTRGQQVTLRCSPKSGHDTVSWYQQALGQGPQFIFQYYEEEERQRGNFPDRFSGHQFPNYSSELNVNALLLGDSALYLCASSSLTGSPQETQYFGPGTRLLVL.

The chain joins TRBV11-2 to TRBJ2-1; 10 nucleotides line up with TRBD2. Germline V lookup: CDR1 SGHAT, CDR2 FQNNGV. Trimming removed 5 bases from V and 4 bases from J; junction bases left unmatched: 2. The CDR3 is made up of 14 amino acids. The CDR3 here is CASSLAGAYNEQFF. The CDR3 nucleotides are TGTGCCAGCAGCCTAGCGGGGGCTTACAATGAGCAGTTCTTC.

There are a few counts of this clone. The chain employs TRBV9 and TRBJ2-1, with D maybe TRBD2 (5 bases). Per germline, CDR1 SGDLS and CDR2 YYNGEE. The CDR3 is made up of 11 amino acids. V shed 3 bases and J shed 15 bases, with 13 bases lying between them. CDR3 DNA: TGTGCCAGCAGCGCAAGCGGTTTTATGTTCTTC. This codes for CASSASGFMFF.

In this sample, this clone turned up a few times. In DNA, the CDR3 is TGTGCCACCAGCAGGGCCGGGACAGTGAACACTGAAGCTTTCTTT. This sequence encodes CATSRAGTVNTEAFF. The V call is TRBV15, the J call TRBJ1-1, with 7 bases lining up with TRBD1. The junction had 4 bases not matched to a gene; V was cut back by 3 bases and J by 0 bases. Germline V gene data show CDR1 as LNHNV and CDR2 as YYDKDF (reference sequence). The CDR3 extends over 15 amino acids.

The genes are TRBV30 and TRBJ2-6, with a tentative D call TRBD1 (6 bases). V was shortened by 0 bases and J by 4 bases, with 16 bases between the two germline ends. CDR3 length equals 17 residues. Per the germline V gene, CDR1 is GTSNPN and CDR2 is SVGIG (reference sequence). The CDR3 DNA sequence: TGTGCCTGGAGTGTAAGAGACAGGACTTGGGGGGCCAACGTCCTGACTTTC. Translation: CAWSVRDRTWGANVLTF.

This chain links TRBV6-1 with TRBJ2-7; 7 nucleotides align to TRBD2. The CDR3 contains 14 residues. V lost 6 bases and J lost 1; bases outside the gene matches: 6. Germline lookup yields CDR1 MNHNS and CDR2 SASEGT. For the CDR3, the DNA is TGTGCCAGCAGGACCGGAGCGGGGTCCTACGAGCAGTACTTC. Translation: CASRTGAGSYEQYF.

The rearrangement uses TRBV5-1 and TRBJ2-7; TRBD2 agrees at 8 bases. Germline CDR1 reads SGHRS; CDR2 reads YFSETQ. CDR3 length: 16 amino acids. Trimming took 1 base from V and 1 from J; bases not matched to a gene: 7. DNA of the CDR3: TGCGCCAGCAGCTTGAGCCCCGGGGGGGGGTCCTACGAGCAGTACTTC. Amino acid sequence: CASSLSPGGGSYEQYF.

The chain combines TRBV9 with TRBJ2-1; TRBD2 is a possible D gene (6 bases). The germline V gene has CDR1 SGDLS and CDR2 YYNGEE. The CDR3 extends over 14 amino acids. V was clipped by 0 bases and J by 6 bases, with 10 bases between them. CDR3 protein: CASSVAVGSNEQFF. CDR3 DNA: TGTGCCAGCAGCGTAGCGGTCGGGAGCAATGAGCAGTTCTTC.

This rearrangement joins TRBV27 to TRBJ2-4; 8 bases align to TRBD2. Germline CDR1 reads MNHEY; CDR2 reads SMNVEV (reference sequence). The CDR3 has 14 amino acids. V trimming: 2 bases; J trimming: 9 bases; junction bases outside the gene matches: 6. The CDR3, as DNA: TGTGCCAGCAGTTTACGGGGGGGGGCTAGCATTCAGTACTTC. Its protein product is CASSLRGGASIQYF.

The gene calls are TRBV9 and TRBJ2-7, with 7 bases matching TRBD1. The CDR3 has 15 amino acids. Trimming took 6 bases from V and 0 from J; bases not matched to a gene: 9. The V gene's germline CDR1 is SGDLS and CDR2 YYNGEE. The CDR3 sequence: CASTHPGQTSYEQYF. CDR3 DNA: TGTGCCAGCACCCACCCGGGACAGACCTCCTACGAGCAGTACTTC. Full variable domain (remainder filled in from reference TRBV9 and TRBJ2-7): DSGVTQTPKHLITATGQRVTLRCSPRSGDLSVYWYQQSLDQGLQFLIQYYNGEERAKGNILERFSAQQFPDLHSELNLSSLELGDSALYFCASTHPGQTSYEQYFGPGTRLTVT.

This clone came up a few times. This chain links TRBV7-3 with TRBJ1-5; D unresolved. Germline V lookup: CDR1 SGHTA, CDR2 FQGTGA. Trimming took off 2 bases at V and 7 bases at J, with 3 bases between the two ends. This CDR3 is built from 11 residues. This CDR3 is CASSLGQPQHF. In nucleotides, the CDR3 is TGTGCCAGCAGCTTAGGGCAGCCCCAGCATTTT.

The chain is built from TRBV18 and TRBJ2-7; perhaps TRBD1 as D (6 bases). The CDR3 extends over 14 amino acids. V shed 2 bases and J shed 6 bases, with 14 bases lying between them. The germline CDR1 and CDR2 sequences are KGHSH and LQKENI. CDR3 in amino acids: CASSPGLGGSEQYF. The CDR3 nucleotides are TGTGCCAGCTCACCAGGGCTAGGGGGTAGCGAGCAGTACTTC.

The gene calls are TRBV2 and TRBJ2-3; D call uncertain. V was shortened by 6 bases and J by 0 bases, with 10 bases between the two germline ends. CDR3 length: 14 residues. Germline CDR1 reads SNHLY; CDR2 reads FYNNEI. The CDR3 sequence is CASRGGPSTDTQYF. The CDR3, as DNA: TGTGCCAGCAGGGGCGGTCCCAGCACAGATACGCAGTATTTT.

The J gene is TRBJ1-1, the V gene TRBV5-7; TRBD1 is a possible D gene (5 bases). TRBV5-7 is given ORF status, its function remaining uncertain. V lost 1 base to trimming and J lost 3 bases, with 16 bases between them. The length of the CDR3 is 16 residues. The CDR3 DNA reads TGTGCCAGCAGCTTGCTGGGGGGACGAGTGGACACTGAAGCTTTCTTT. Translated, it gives CASSLLGGRVDTEAFF.

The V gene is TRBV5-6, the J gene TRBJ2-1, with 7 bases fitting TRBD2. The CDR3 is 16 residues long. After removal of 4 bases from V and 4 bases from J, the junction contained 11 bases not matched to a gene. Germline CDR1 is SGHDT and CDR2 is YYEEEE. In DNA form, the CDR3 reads TGTGCCAGCAGCAGAACCTCAGCGGGAATTTACAATGAGCAGTTCTTC. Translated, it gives CASSRTSAGIYNEQFF.

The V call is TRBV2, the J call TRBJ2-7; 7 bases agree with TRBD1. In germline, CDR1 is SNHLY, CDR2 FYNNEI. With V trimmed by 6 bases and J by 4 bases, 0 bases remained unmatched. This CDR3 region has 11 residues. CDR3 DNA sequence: TGTGCCAGCAGGGACAGGTACGAGCAGTACTTC. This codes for CASRDRYEQYF.

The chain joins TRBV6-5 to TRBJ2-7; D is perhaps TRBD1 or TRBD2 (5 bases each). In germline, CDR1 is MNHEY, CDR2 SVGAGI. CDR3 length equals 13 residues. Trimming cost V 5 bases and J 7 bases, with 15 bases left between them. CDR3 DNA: TGTGCCAGCAGTCTAGGGGAGAGGGTAGAGCAGTACTTC. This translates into CASSLGERVEQYF.

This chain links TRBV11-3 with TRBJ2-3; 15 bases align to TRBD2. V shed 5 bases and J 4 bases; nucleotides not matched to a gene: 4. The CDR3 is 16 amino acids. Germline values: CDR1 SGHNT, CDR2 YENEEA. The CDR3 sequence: CASSPGLAGGADTQYF. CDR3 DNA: TGTGCCAGCAGCCCGGGACTAGCGGGAGGCGCAGATACGCAGTATTTT.

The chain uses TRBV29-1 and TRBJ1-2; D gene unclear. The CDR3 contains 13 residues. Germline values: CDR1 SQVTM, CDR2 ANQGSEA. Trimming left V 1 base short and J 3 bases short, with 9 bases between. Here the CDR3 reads CSVEGVGDYGYTF. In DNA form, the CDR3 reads TGCAGCGTTGAAGGGGTCGGAGACTATGGCTACACCTTC.

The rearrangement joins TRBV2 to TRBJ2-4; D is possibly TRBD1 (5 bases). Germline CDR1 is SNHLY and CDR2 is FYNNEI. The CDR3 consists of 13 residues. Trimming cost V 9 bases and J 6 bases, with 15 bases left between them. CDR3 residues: CARQAPYGNIQYF. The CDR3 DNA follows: TGTGCCAGACAGGCCCCGTATGGAAACATTCAGTACTTC.